Below, 20 T cell receptor beta chains from the same sample are listed, as sequenced in a study of blood T cell repertoires in COVID-19. TCRdb's copy holds only in-frame clones and misses some; the assay was immunoSEQ multiplex PCR. The sample lists about 190,000 clones; roughly 89% were seen once. The sample taken for sequencing was peripheral blood. The receptors shown here come from a man aged 35 to 55 with acute or convalescent COVID-19.

This clone was seen only once. The chain is built from TRBV6-5 and TRBJ1-2; 8 nucleotides agree with TRBD1. The CDR3 runs 13 residues. V gave up 4 bases and J gave up 5 bases; unmatched junction bases: 3. Germline V CDR1 and CDR2: MNHEY, SVGAGI. In nucleotides, the CDR3 is TGTGCCAGCAGTTCAGGGGGCGCGTATGGCTACACCTTC. Its translation is CASSSGGAYGYTF.

This chain links TRBV29-1 with TRBJ1-2; TRBD1 matches at 7 bases. After removal of 7 bases from V and 4 bases from J, the junction contained 6 bases not matched to a gene. Germline CDR1 reads SQVTM; CDR2 reads ANQGSEA. This CDR3 spans 12 amino acids. The DNA of the CDR3 is TGCAGCGGCGGGACAGACCCCTATGGCTACACCTTC. Translated, it gives CSGGTDPYGYTF.

The chain joins TRBV7-2 to TRBJ2-3; tentative D call: TRBD2 (5 bases). This CDR3 spans 14 amino acids. Per the germline V gene, CDR1 is SGHTA and CDR2 is FQGNSA. V lost 4 bases to trimming and J lost 3 bases, with 11 bases between them. Here the CDR3 DNA reads TGTGCCAGCAGCTCCGGGGAGCGGACAGATACGCAGTATTTT. It codes for CASSSGERTDTQYF.

This rearrangement joins TRBV5-1 to TRBJ1-4; D perhaps matches TRBD1 (6 bases). CDR1 is SGHRS and CDR2 is YFSETQ in the germline V gene. This CDR3 comprises 14 residues. Trimming removed 1 base at V and 8 bases at J, with 12 bases between. CDR3 region: CASSLQTGTEKLFF. The CDR3 DNA follows: TGCGCCAGCAGCTTGCAAACAGGGACCGAAAAACTGTTTTTT.

This clone was recorded once. The chain has TRBV28 and TRBJ2-3; perhaps TRBD1 as D (5 bases). Per germline, CDR1 MDHEN and CDR2 SYDVKM. CDR3 length: 13 amino acids. V dropped 6 bases and J dropped 2 bases, with 9 bases sitting between them. The CDR3 DNA reads as TGTGCCAGCAGAGACAGAACCACAGATACGCAGTATTTT. It is translated as CASRDRTTDTQYF.

The V gene is TRBV5-1, the J gene TRBJ2-7, with 8 bases that match TRBD1. The CDR3 spans 15 residues. Unmatched junction bases numbered 4, after V lost 0 bases and J lost 2 bases. CDR1 is SGHRS, CDR2 YFSETQ, per germline. In nucleotides, the CDR3 is TGCGCCAGCAGCTTGGGTCCGGGACAGGCCTACGAGCAGTACTTC. It specifies CASSLGPGQAYEQYF. Full variable domain (remainder filled in from reference TRBV5-1 and TRBJ2-7): KAGVTQTPRYLIKTRGQQVTLSCSPISGHRSVSWYQQTPGQGLQFLFEYFSETQRNKGNFPGRFSGRQFSNSRSEMNVSTLELGDSALYLCASSLGPGQAYEQYFGPGTRLTVT.

This clone was detected a few times. The V and J genes are TRBV18 and TRBJ2-1; possibly TRBD2 for D (5 bases). Germline loops: CDR1 KGHSH, CDR2 LQKENI. The CDR3 spans 14 residues. The germline V and J ends were trimmed by 11 bases and 8 bases, with 22 bases remaining between them. CDR3 amino acids: CASRLARSRDEQFF. Here the CDR3 DNA reads TGTGCCTCAAGGCTGGCGCGTTCGAGGGATGAGCAGTTCTTC.

The V call is TRBV5-4, the J call TRBJ2-1; 11 positions match TRBD2. Germline V gene sequence: CDR1 SGHNT, CDR2 YYREEE (reference sequence). V lost 3 bases to trimming and J lost 12 bases; unmatched junction nucleotides: 8. The CDR3 extends over 14 amino acids. CDR3 sequence: CASSSSTSGKRQFF. CDR3 in DNA: TGTGCCAGCAGCTCGTCGACTAGCGGGAAGCGGCAGTTCTTC. Using reference TRBV5-4 and TRBJ2-1 for the parts outside the CDR3, the full variable domain is ETGVTQSPTHLIKTRGQQVTLRCSSQSGHNTVSWYQQALGQGPQFIFQYYREEENGRGNFPPRFSGLQFPNYSSELNVNALELDDSALYLCASSSSTSGKRQFFGPGTRLTVL.

This chain links TRBV19 with TRBJ1-2; D possibly corresponds to TRBD1 (5 bases). CDR1 is LNHDA, CDR2 SQIVND, per germline (reference sequence). CDR3 length equals 13 residues. Trimming stripped 5 bases from V and 4 bases from J, with 11 bases between. CDR3 nucleotides: TGTGCCAGTAGTGAAGGGGTGACCTATGGCTACACCTTC. This sequence encodes CASSEGVTYGYTF.

This clone was picked up a small number of times. The V call is TRBV7-6, the J call TRBJ1-6; no clear D gene. V was clipped by 1 base and J by 1 base, with 5 bases between them. The CDR3 totals 15 residues. In germline, CDR1 is SGHVS, CDR2 FNYEAQ. In DNA form, the CDR3 reads TGTGCCAGCAGCTTAGGGAGGTCCTATAATTCACCCCTCCACTTT. Translation gives CASSLGRSYNSPLHF.

This rearrangement joins TRBV2 to TRBJ1-2, with D perhaps TRBD1 (6 bases). Per germline, CDR1 SNHLY and CDR2 FYNNEI. V lost 2 bases and J lost 7, with 11 bases in between. The CDR3 is 13 amino acids. The chain's CDR3 is CASSERGIGGYTF. CDR3 coding DNA: TGTGCCAGCAGTGAAAGGGGGATCGGTGGCTACACCTTC.

This clone turned up a few times. Mismatch with germline at one junction end may stem from a read error. The chain carries TRBV3-1 (or the pseudogene TRBV3-2) and TRBJ2-2; D is undetermined. Germline CDR1 and CDR2: LGHDT and YNNKEL (reference sequence). The length of the CDR3 is 12 residues. DNA of the CDR3: TGTGCCAGCAGACAAGGTCCAGGGGAGCTGTTTTTT. The encoded protein is CASRQGPGELFF.

This sequence joins TRBV4-1 and TRBJ1-4, with 7 bases lining up with TRBD1. Losses at the gene ends were 4 bases for V and 3 bases for J; bases not matched to a gene: 5. The CDR3 contains 15 residues. The germline V gene encodes CDR1 MGHRA and CDR2 YSYEKL. The CDR3 DNA is TGCGCCAGCAGCCCAATGGGACAGTCTAATGAAAAACTGTTTTTT. Its translation is CASSPMGQSNEKLFF.

CDR3: CASSSKNYEQYF. In DNA form, the CDR3 reads TGTGCCAGCAGTAGCAAGAACTACGAGCAGTACTTC. The V gene is TRBV6-5, the J gene TRBJ2-7, with D uncertain. This CDR3 comprises 12 residues. The germline CDR1 and CDR2 sequences are MNHEY and SVGAGI. V lost 5 bases, J lost 3 bases, and 8 bases lay in between.

The rearrangement links TRBV30 to TRBJ1-1; D remains ambiguous. The CDR3 length is 11 residues. Germline V gene data show CDR1 as GTSNPN and CDR2 as SVGIG (reference sequence). The V end lost 0 bases, the J end lost 10 bases, and 9 bases lay between the germline ends. CDR3 DNA sequence: TGTGCCTGGAGTGTACGGGTAGGAGCTTTCTTT. Amino acids: CAWSVRVGAFF.

V usage is TRBV18 and J usage is TRBJ1-5; 7 nucleotides line up with TRBD1. The CDR3 has 18 amino acids. The germline gives CDR1 KGHSH, CDR2 LQKENI. Trimming cost V 0 bases and J 1 base; bases outside gene matches: 9. CDR3 protein: CASSPPNTGERSNQPQHF. CDR3 in DNA: TGTGCCAGCTCACCACCCAATACAGGGGAGAGGAGCAATCAGCCCCAGCATTTT.

The chain uses TRBV19 and TRBJ2-5; D may be TRBD2 (6 bases). Germline loops: CDR1 LNHDA, CDR2 SQIVND (reference sequence). There are 16 residues in the CDR3. V lost 5 bases and J lost 5, with 21 bases in between. The DNA of the CDR3 is TGTGCCAGTAGTCCATTAACCGGGATCCGGGAGGAGACCCAGTACTTC. It yields the protein CASSPLTGIREETQYF. Together with reference TRBV19 and TRBJ2-5, the CDR3 gives the full variable domain: DGGITQSPKYLFRKEGQNVTLSCEQNLNHDAMYWYRQDPGQGLRLIYYSQIVNDFQKGDIAEGYSVSREKKESFPLTVTSAQKNPTAFYLCASSPLTGIREETQYFGPGTRLLVL.

The gene calls are TRBV5-6 and TRBJ1-5, with a tentative D call TRBD1 (5 bases). This CDR3 is 14 amino acids long. The germline CDR1 and CDR2 sequences are SGHDT and YYEEEE. V was cut by 0 bases and J by 9 bases, with 13 bases left in between. The CDR3 DNA sequence: TGTGCCAGCAGCTTGGGTCAGGGAAGAGCGCCCCAGCATTTT. Protein: CASSLGQGRAPQHF.

The V call is TRBV19, the J call TRBJ1-5; 7 bases are shared with TRBD1. CDR3 length: 17 amino acids. CDR1 and CDR2 from the germline V gene are LNHDA and SQIVND (reference sequence). The trim removed 1 base at V and 0 bases at J, leaving 6 bases unmatched. The CDR3 protein is CASSIAPGQYSNQPQHF. For the CDR3, the DNA is TGTGCCAGTAGTATAGCCCCGGGACAGTATAGCAATCAGCCCCAGCATTTT.

The chain has TRBV18 and TRBJ2-1, with 7 bases lining up with TRBD1. This CDR3 spans 14 amino acids. Looked up from germline, CDR1 is KGHSH and CDR2 is LQKENI. V was clipped by 0 bases and J by 8 bases; unmatched bases: 4. In DNA form, the CDR3 reads TGTGCCAGCTCACCACCACAGGGGCGACATGAGCAGTTCTTC. Protein product: CASSPPQGRHEQFF.